A single sample is the source of the 25 T cell receptor beta chains below, sequenced in a study of blood T cell repertoires in COVID-19 (dated by TCRdb to about 2020). Libraries were prepared through the immunoSEQ multiplex PCR assay. Drawn from immuneACCESS, this table holds only the in-frame rearrangements with V and J called that TCRdb kept. Clones are partly lost; checked studies trace under half to an unresolved V gene and leave the rest unexplained. For this sample there are about 280,000 clones; approximately 83% appear just once. More than 8% of the sample lies in the top ten. Sequenced sample: peripheral blood. The receptors shown here come from a woman in her 50s who had recovered from COVID-19.

This chain uses TRBV5-1 with TRBJ1-1; 10 bases match TRBD1. The CDR3 length is 15 residues. The ends lost 4 bases at V and 0 bases at J; junction bases unmatched: 3. Germline CDR1 is SGHRS and CDR2 is YFSETQ. The CDR3 DNA is TGCGCCAGCAGCAGACAGGGGGCCCTGAACACTGAAGCTTTCTTT. As protein: CASSRQGALNTEAFF.

This chain joins TRBV19 and TRBJ1-2; weak D call: TRBD1 (6 bases). This CDR3 region has 14 residues. The germline V gene has CDR1 LNHDA and CDR2 SQIVND (reference sequence). Trimming cost V 4 bases and J 0 bases, with 9 bases left between them. CDR3 protein: CASSRTATNYGYTF. The DNA of the CDR3 is TGTGCCAGTAGTAGGACAGCTACTAACTATGGCTACACCTTC.

This chain uses TRBV7-2 with TRBJ2-5; 7 nucleotides line up with TRBD2. CDR1 and CDR2 (germline): SGHTA, FQGNSA. V shed 2 bases, J shed 5 bases, and the junction held 8 bases outside the gene matches. The CDR3 contains 15 residues. The CDR3 reads CASSLSPAGRETQYF. The CDR3, as DNA: TGTGCCAGCAGCTTAAGCCCAGCGGGACGGGAGACCCAGTACTTC.

This clone has ten or more counts. This chain uses TRBV13 with TRBJ2-2; no clear D gene. The length of the CDR3 is 13 residues. Germline CDR1 and CDR2: PRHDT and FYEKMQ (reference sequence). V gave up 0 bases and J gave up 6 bases, with 5 bases separating them. The CDR3 sequence is CASSLGYSGELFF. The CDR3 nucleotides read TGTGCCAGCAGCTTAGGCTACTCCGGGGAGCTGTTTTTT.

The sample holds a few counts of this clone. V and J are TRBV6-2 or TRBV6-3 and TRBJ2-3, with TRBD2 matching over 7 bases. The CDR3 runs to 16 residues. Germline-derived CDR1 and CDR2 are MNHEY and SVGEGT. The V and J ends lost 2 bases and 3 bases, in that order; junction bases with no gene match: 8. Here the CDR3 DNA reads TGTGCCAGCAGTTACCTCACCACCGGGGGGACAGATACGCAGTATTTT. This encodes CASSYLTTGGTDTQYF.

The V gene is TRBV28, the J gene TRBJ2-1; 7 nucleotides align to TRBD2. The V gene's germline CDR1 is MDHEN and CDR2 SYDVKM. V dropped 5 bases and J dropped 5; count of bases not matched to a gene: 9. The CDR3 length is 15 residues. The DNA for the CDR3 is TGTGCCAGCAGTCATGGCGGGAGAACGGACAATGAGCAGTTCTTC. Its translation: CASSHGGRTDNEQFF.

The chain uses TRBV7-9 and TRBJ1-6; 8 bases are a match to TRBD1. J gave up 8 bases and V 8 bases, and 2 bases lay outside the gene matches. This CDR3 spans 12 amino acids. CDR1 and CDR2 from the germline V gene are SEHNR and FQNEAQ (reference sequence). CDR3 residues: CASATGDSPLHF. The CDR3 nucleotides are TGTGCCAGCGCGACAGGGGATTCACCCCTCCACTTT.

This CDR3 is CASSPDRGYQPQHF. CDR3 DNA: TGTGCCAGCTCACCGGACAGGGGGTATCAGCCCCAGCATTTT. The V call is TRBV18, the J call TRBJ1-5; 10 nucleotides agree with TRBD1. The germline V gene has CDR1 KGHSH and CDR2 LQKENI. The length of the CDR3 is 14 residues. The junction had 1 base not matched to a gene; V was cut back by 3 bases and J by 5 bases.

This rearrangement joins TRBV5-4 to TRBJ1-1, with a tentative D call TRBD1 (6 bases). Germline CDR1 is SGHNT and CDR2 is YYREEE (reference sequence). The CDR3 sequence is 15 residues long. Trimming shortened V by 4 bases and J by 0 bases, and 13 bases separated the two germline ends. The CDR3 bases are TGTGCCAGCAGCCCGGCCGGGACAATGAACACTGAAGCTTTCTTT. It yields the protein CASSPAGTMNTEAFF.

V usage is TRBV3-1 (or the pseudogene TRBV3-2) and J usage is TRBJ2-7; TRBD2 might be the D (6 bases). The CDR3 totals 13 residues. The germline CDR1 and CDR2 sequences are LGHDT and YNNKEL (reference sequence). Trimming stripped 6 bases from V and 3 bases from J, with 12 bases between. CDR3 coding DNA: TGTGCCAGCAGTCCCGGACTATTCTACGAGCAGTACTTC. This encodes CASSPGLFYEQYF.

Only one count was recorded for this clone. The chain employs TRBV9 and TRBJ1-2, with 7 bases lining up with TRBD1. The CDR3 sequence is 17 residues long. The germline gives CDR1 SGDLS, CDR2 YYNGEE. The V gene end was trimmed by 4 bases and the J gene end by 1 base; junction bases not matched to a gene: 13. CDR3 in DNA: TGTGCCAGCAGCTCAAATACCGGGACAGACTTTAACTATGGCTACACCTTC. Encoded protein: CASSSNTGTDFNYGYTF.

A few counts support this clone. This chain uses TRBV6-5 with TRBJ1-2; a possible D gene is TRBD1 (5 bases). V lost 2 bases to trimming and J lost 2 bases, with 12 bases between them. Germline V lookup: CDR1 MNHEY, CDR2 SVGAGI. The CDR3 is 15 amino acids. The CDR3 region has the DNA TGTGCCAGCAGTTACACAGGAAACTCCAACTATGGCTACACCTTC. This translates into CASSYTGNSNYGYTF.

V gene TRBV28 combines with J gene TRBJ2-3, with D perhaps TRBD1 (5 bases). Deletions cut 6 bases from V and 1 base from J, with 17 bases between. The CDR3 contains 16 residues. The germline CDR1 and CDR2 sequences are MDHEN and SYDVKM. The CDR3 loop reads CASRNPGPFRTDTQYF. DNA of the CDR3: TGTGCCAGCAGGAACCCAGGGCCCTTTCGCACAGATACGCAGTATTTT.

The rearrangement joins TRBV30 to TRBJ2-3; D is perhaps TRBD1 (5 bases). Trimming took off 0 bases at V and 0 bases at J, with 16 bases between the two ends. This CDR3 region has 17 residues. Germline V gene data show CDR1 as GTSNPN and CDR2 as SVGIG (reference sequence). The CDR3 loop is CAWSVQLPDTSTDTQYF. The CDR3 bases are TGTGCCTGGAGTGTACAATTACCGGACACGAGCACAGATACGCAGTATTTT.

The V call is TRBV29-1, the J call TRBJ1-1; perhaps TRBD1 as D (5 bases). V lost 1 base and J lost 0, with 9 bases in between. This CDR3 is built from 14 residues. Germline CDR1 SQVTM, CDR2 ANQGSEA. CDR3: CSVEGRALNTEAFF. The CDR3 nucleotides read TGCAGCGTTGAAGGCAGGGCTTTGAACACTGAAGCTTTCTTT.

This clone occurred a few times. V gene TRBV6-2 or TRBV6-3 combines with J gene TRBJ2-1; TRBD2 aligns across 8 bases. The CDR3 has 14 amino acids. Losses at the gene ends were 2 bases for V and 8 bases for J; bases not matched to a gene: 5. The V gene's germline CDR1 is MNHEY and CDR2 SVGEGT. The CDR3 DNA reads TGTGCCAGCAGTTACGTCGGGGGGGTCGATGAGCAGTTCTTC. Translated: CASSYVGGVDEQFF.

This chain uses TRBV5-1 with TRBJ2-3; D is perhaps TRBD2 (6 bases). V was shortened by 4 bases and J by 1 base, with 16 bases between the two germline ends. The CDR3 length is 16 residues. Germline CDR1 and CDR2: SGHRS and YFSETQ. The CDR3 reads CASSPFPGGGTDTQYF. The CDR3, as DNA: TGCGCCAGCAGCCCCTTCCCCGGGGGAGGCACAGATACGCAGTATTTT.

This clone was seen a single time. This sequence joins TRBV7-9 and TRBJ2-5, with D possibly matching TRBD2 (5 bases). Germline CDR1 and CDR2: SEHNR and FQNEAQ (reference sequence). Trimming took 0 bases from V and 5 from J, leaving 10 bases between them. The CDR3 has 14 amino acids. The CDR3 DNA sequence: TGTGCCAGCAGCTTAGCGGCGGGCGCGGAGACCCAGTACTTC. It codes for CASSLAAGAETQYF.

A few counts support this clone. V and J are TRBV19 and TRBJ1-6, with a weak D call TRBD1 (6 bases). The CDR3 is 18 residues long. Looked up from germline, CDR1 is LNHDA and CDR2 is SQIVND (reference sequence). Trimming pared 3 bases from V and 0 bases from J, leaving 15 bases between. The CDR3 DNA reads as TGTGCCAGTAGTATCGTGGGCAGGGGTAGCTCCTATAATTCACCCCTCCACTTT. Residues: CASSIVGRGSSYNSPLHF.

The chain recombines TRBV4-1 with TRBJ2-2; 9 bases fit TRBD1. The CDR3 covers 17 residues. Germline V gives CDR1 MGHRA, CDR2 YSYEKL. V dropped 4 bases and J dropped 8; count of bases not matched to a gene: 14. CDR3 in amino acids: CASSLWGPQGAGGELFF. DNA for the CDR3: TGCGCCAGCAGCCTGTGGGGTCCACAGGGGGCCGGTGGGGAGCTGTTTTTT.

This clone was observed a few times. V usage is TRBV29-1 and J usage is TRBJ2-2; D might be TRBD2 (6 bases). Trimming stripped 4 bases from V and 5 bases from J, with 14 bases between. The germline gives CDR1 SQVTM, CDR2 ANQGSEA. This CDR3 spans 14 amino acids. The CDR3 coding sequence is TGCAGCGTTGTTGAGCAGGGACTGACCGGGGAGCTGTTTTTT. This codes for CSVVEQGLTGELFF.

Points on this clone: The sample holds other DNA sequences that translate to the same CDR3. The rearrangement uses TRBV6-2 or TRBV6-3 and TRBJ1-5; 10 positions match TRBD1. J was trimmed by 6 bases and V by 2 bases; bases with no gene match: 4. CDR1 is MNHEY, CDR2 SVGEGT, per germline. This CDR3 is built from 15 residues. As DNA, the CDR3 is TGTGCCAGCAGTTACCCCGGACAGGGGGGTCAGCCCCAGCATTTT. The encoded protein is CASSYPGQGGQPQHF.

This sequence joins TRBV11-2 and TRBJ1-1, with TRBD1 matching over 7 bases. In germline, CDR1 is SGHAT, CDR2 FQNNGV. The CDR3 totals 15 residues. V lost 5 bases to trimming and J lost 1 base; unmatched junction nucleotides: 7. The CDR3 here is CASSPRQGRNTEAFF. CDR3 DNA sequence: TGTGCCAGCAGCCCCAGACAGGGACGGAACACTGAAGCTTTCTTT.

This clone was recorded a few times. The V call is TRBV9, the J call TRBJ2-1; D perhaps matches TRBD2 (5 bases). V was cut by 1 base and J by 7 bases, with 18 bases left in between. This CDR3 is built from 16 residues. Looked up from germline, CDR1 is SGDLS and CDR2 is YYNGEE. This CDR3 reads CASSVNTGKKLNEQFF. The CDR3 DNA reads as TGTGCCAGCAGCGTAAATACGGGAAAAAAGTTGAATGAGCAGTTCTTC.

The V gene is TRBV2, the J gene TRBJ1-5, with 7 bases that match TRBD1. Germline V gene data show CDR1 as SNHLY and CDR2 as FYNNEI. Losses at the gene ends were 9 bases for V and 9 bases for J; bases not matched to a gene: 11. The CDR3 consists of 13 residues. In DNA, the CDR3 is TGTGCCAGTAAAGGACAGGCAAGAGGGCCCCAGCATTTT. Its translation: CASKGQARGPQHF.